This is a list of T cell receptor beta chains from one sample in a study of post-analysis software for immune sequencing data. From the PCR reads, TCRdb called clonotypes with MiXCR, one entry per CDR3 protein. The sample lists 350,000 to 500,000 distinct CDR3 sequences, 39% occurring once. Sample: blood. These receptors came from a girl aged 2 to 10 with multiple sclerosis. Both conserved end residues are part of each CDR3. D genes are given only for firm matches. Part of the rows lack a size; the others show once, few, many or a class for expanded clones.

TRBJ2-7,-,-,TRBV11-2,TGTGCCAGCAGCTTTGACCCAACTAACGCCTACGAGCAGTACTTC,CASSFDPTNAYEQYF
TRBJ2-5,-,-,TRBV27,TGTGCCAGCAGTGTTAGAGGGGAAGAGACCCAGTACTTC,CASSVRGEETQYF
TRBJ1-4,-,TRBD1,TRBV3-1,TGTGCCAGCAGCCATACAGGGGTTGGTGAAAAACTGTTTTTT,CASSHTGVGEKLFF
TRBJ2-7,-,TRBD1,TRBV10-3,TGTGCCATCAGTGACTCCGGGACAGGGAGAGACGAGCAGTACTTC,CAISDSGTGRDEQYF
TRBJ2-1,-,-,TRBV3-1,TGTGCCAGCAGCCAAGAACCTAGGACAGTTTACAATGAGCAGTTCTTC,CASSQEPRTVYNEQFF
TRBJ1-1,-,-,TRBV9,TGTGCCAGCAGCGTAGAGCCAGGGAACACTGAAGCTTTCTTT,CASSVEPGNTEAFF
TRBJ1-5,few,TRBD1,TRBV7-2,TGTGCCAGCAGCCCCTGGACAGGGAGTAATCAGCCCCAGCATTTT,CASSPWTGSNQPQHF
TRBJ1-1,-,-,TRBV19,TGTGCCAGTAGTCCCCGGTCCCCGAACACTGAAGCTTTCTTT,CASSPRSPNTEAFF
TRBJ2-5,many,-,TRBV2,TGTGCCAGCCAACTTAACCTAGCTACAGAGACCCAGTACTTC,CASQLNLATETQYF
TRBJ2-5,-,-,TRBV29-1,TGCAGCGTTGAAGATCCCGGACGAGAGACCCAGTACTTC,CSVEDPGRETQYF
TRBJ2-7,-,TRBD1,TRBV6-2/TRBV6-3,TGTGCCGGCAGGGTCGGACAGGACGAGCAGTACTTC,CAGRVGQDEQYF
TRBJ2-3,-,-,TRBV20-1,TGCAGTGCTACCCTGGGGGGACGGATGACAGATACGCAGTATTTT,CSATLGGRMTDTQYF
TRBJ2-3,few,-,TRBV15,TGTGCCACCAGCTTAGGGACGGGCACAGATACGCAGTATTTT,CATSLGTGTDTQYF
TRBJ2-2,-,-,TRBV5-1,TGCGCCAGCAGCCCGGAGGGGGTACTAGAGGCGGAGCTGTTTTTT,CASSPEGVLEAELFF
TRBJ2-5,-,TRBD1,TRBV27,TGTGCCAGTAAGGGGGCCGGTAGGGGAGAGACCCAGTACTTC,CASKGAGRGETQYF
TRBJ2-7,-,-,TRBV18,TGTGCCAGCTCGCTTGGGACAATTTACGAGCAGTACTTC,CASSLGTIYEQYF
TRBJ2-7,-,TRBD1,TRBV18,TGTGCCAGCTCTCGGGACAGGGGGTACAACTACGAGCAGTACTTC,CASSRDRGYNYEQYF
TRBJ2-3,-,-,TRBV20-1,TGCAGTGCTAGGTTTCTGCGGAGATCTAGCACAGATACGCAGTATTTT,CSARFLRRSSTDTQYF
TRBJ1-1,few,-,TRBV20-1,TGCAGTGCTCGCTGGGGAAGGTTGGGACGGCTTAACACTGAAGCTTTCTTT,CSARWGRLGRLNTEAFF
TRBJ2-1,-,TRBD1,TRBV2,TGTGCCAGCAGGCAGGGGGCTGACTACAATGAGCAGTTCTTC,CASRQGADYNEQFF